What follows are 20 T cell receptor beta chains derived from one specimen sequenced in a study of T cells after yellow fever vaccination. TCRdb passed the 5' RACE reads through MiXCR, listing each CDR3 protein once. This table holds 200,000 to 300,000 distinct CDR3 sequences, approximately 3.8% found once. The source was PBMCs, collected 15 days after the yellow fever booster vaccination. All receptors derive from a man between 18 and 35 years old who received the YFV17D yellow fever vaccine.

The chain couples TRBV23-1 to TRBJ2-7, with 7 bases that match TRBD2. TRBV23-1 carries the ORF label, with uncertain function. The CDR3 sequence is 12 residues long. Losses at the gene ends were 3 bases for V and 5 bases for J; bases not matched to a gene: 1. The CDR3 DNA is TGCGCCAGCAGTCATCGGGGGGACGAGCAGTACGTC. Translated, it gives CASSHRGDEQYV.

This clonotype was seen repeatedly, ten times or more. The chain couples TRBV7-3 to TRBJ2-1, with 7 bases matching TRBD2. Germline CDR1 reads SGHTA; CDR2 reads FQGTGA. The trim removed 4 bases at V and 6 bases at J, leaving 6 bases unmatched. The CDR3 is 14 amino acids. The CDR3 sequence is CASSSSGGPNEQFF. The DNA for the CDR3 is TGTGCCAGCAGCTCCTCGGGGGGACCCAATGAGCAGTTCTTC.

The table lists this clonotype with many counts. CDR3 sequence: CSVDQGVKGYTF. The CDR3 DNA reads as TGCAGCGTTGATCAGGGAGTTAAGGGCTACACCTTC. The V gene is TRBV29-1, the J gene TRBJ1-2, with D perhaps matching TRBD1 (5 bases). There are 12 residues in the CDR3. CDR1 is SQVTM, CDR2 ANQGSEA, per germline. V lost 3 bases and J lost 8, with 13 bases in between.

This clonotype was seen only once. A read error is possible here, since a much larger clone lies one base away. This chain joins TRBV7-2 and TRBJ1-5; maybe TRBD1 (6 bases). CDR3 size: 15 residues. The ends were cut back, 5 bases at V and 7 bases at J, with 18 bases in the middle. CDR1 and CDR2 (germline): SGHTA, FQGNSA. The CDR3 DNA sequence: TGTGCCAGCAGCCTAACCTGGGGGGCTGCACAGCCCCAGCATTTT. Translated: CASSLTWGAAQPQHF.

This clonotype has a count of ten or more. The chain recombines TRBV5-1 with TRBJ1-2, with 8 bases identical to TRBD1. The CDR3 loop spans 15 amino acids. The trim removed 0 bases at V and 5 bases at J, leaving 6 bases unmatched. In germline, CDR1 is SGHRS, CDR2 YFSETQ. The CDR3 is CASSLAAGQVYGYTF. The CDR3 DNA sequence: TGCGCCAGCAGCTTGGCCGCGGGACAGGTTTATGGCTACACCTTC.

This clonotype was seen repeatedly, ten times or more. This rearrangement joins TRBV12-3 or TRBV12-4 to TRBJ1-3; no reliable D call. Trimming took 6 bases from V and 0 from J, leaving 15 bases between them. The CDR3 runs to 16 residues. CDR3 amino acids: CASRRDPPRSGNTIYF. CDR3 DNA sequence: TGTGCCAGCAGGAGAGATCCGCCCCGCTCTGGAAACACCATATATTTT.

This clonotype was seen at least ten times. This rearrangement joins TRBV7-2 to TRBJ2-3, with 10 bases identical to TRBD2. Unmatched junction bases numbered 1, after V lost 6 bases and J lost 1 base. The CDR3 has 14 amino acids. Germline V CDR1 and CDR2: SGHTA, FQGNSA. The CDR3 bases are TGTGCCAGCAGGCTAGCGGGGGGCACAGATACGCAGTATTTT. Residues: CASRLAGGTDTQYF.

This clonotype came up many times. The V and J genes are TRBV7-9 and TRBJ2-5; TRBD1 aligns across 9 bases. This CDR3 has 15 amino acids. The junction had 10 bases not matched to a gene; V was cut back by 5 bases and J by 6 bases. Germline loops: CDR1 SEHNR, CDR2 FQNEAQ (reference sequence). CDR3: CASSPGTGLEKTQYF. CDR3 nucleotides: TGTGCCAGCAGCCCCGGGACAGGGCTGGAAAAGACCCAGTACTTC. Full variable domain (remainder filled in from reference TRBV7-9 and TRBJ2-5): DTGVSQNPRHKITKRGQNVTFRCDPISEHNRLYWYRQTLGQGPEFLTYFQNEAQLEKSRLLSDRFSAERPKGSFSTLEIQRTEQGDSAMYLCASSPGTGLEKTQYFGPGTRLLVL.

This sequence joins TRBV18 and TRBJ1-1, with D possibly matching TRBD1 (6 bases). Trimming removed 3 bases from V and 2 bases from J, with 19 bases in between. This CDR3 has 17 residues. CDR1 is KGHSH, CDR2 LQKENI, per germline. The CDR3 bases are TGTGCCAGCTCACCCGGATGGGACACCTCTATAAACACTGAAGCTTTCTTT. It translates to CASSPGWDTSINTEAFF.

This clonotype has ten or more counts. This sequence joins TRBV14 and TRBJ2-1; 7 bases map to TRBD2. Germline assignment: CDR1 SGHDN and CDR2 FVKESK. The CDR3 contains 12 residues. Germline trimming cut 11 bases from V and 4 bases from J; bases unmatched to any gene: 5. CDR3 loop: CASGGLYNEQFF. The CDR3 DNA follows: TGTGCCTCGGGGGGACTATACAATGAGCAGTTCTTC.

This clonotype was seen many times. The chain couples TRBV20-1 to TRBJ2-1; TRBD2 agrees at 9 bases. CDR3 size: 15 residues. Germline CDR1 reads DFQATT; CDR2 reads SNEGSKA (reference sequence). After removal of 2 bases from V and 7 bases from J, the junction contained 9 bases not matched to a gene. In DNA form, the CDR3 reads TGCAGTGCTAGAACGCCAGCGGGGGGTATGAATGAGCAGTTCTTC. Its translation: CSARTPAGGMNEQFF.

This clonotype occurred many times. The rearrangement joins TRBV23-1 to TRBJ2-7; 9 bases are a match to TRBD1. TRBV23-1 is assigned to the ORF class and has an uncertain function. This CDR3 region has 15 residues. The V gene end was trimmed by 3 bases and the J gene end by 3 bases; junction bases not matched to a gene: 6. The CDR3 DNA is TGCGCCAGCAGTCATGGCCGGGACAGGGACTACGAGCAGTACGTC. Translated: CASSHGRDRDYEQYV.

This clonotype was seen repeatedly, ten times or more. This sequence joins TRBV5-1 and TRBJ2-5; 11 bases align to TRBD1. Germline CDR1 reads SGHRS; CDR2 reads YFSETQ. This CDR3 comprises 17 residues. The junction had 9 bases not matched to a gene; V was cut back by 4 bases and J by 1 base. The CDR3 loop reads CASSQGQGGSFQETQYF. The CDR3 coding sequence is TGCGCCAGCAGCCAGGGACAGGGGGGAAGTTTCCAAGAGACCCAGTACTTC.

At least ten counts were recorded for this clonotype. The chain combines TRBV6-5 with TRBJ2-3; D might be TRBD1 (6 bases). Per germline, CDR1 MNHEY and CDR2 SVGAGI. The ends were cut back, 5 bases at V and 2 bases at J, with 14 bases in the middle. The CDR3 runs to 15 residues. CDR3 DNA: TGTGCCAGCAGTGACAGGAGTCTCCTCACAGATACGCAGTATTTT. Translated: CASSDRSLLTDTQYF.

At least ten counts were recorded for this clonotype. V and J are TRBV12-3 or TRBV12-4 and TRBJ2-5, with D possibly TRBD1 on 5 matching bases. The V gene lost 1 base and the J gene lost 1 base, with 13 bases spanning the gap. The CDR3 is made up of 16 amino acids. CDR3 protein: CASSLVQGLLQETQYF. CDR3 nucleotides: TGTGCCAGCAGTTTAGTCCAGGGCCTCCTCCAAGAGACCCAGTACTTC.

This clonotype was detected ten times or more. The chain links TRBV4-3 to TRBJ2-6, with 8 bases fitting TRBD2. CDR1 is LGHNA and CDR2 is YSLEER in the germline V gene. This CDR3 spans 19 amino acids. Trimming at V came to 0 bases and at J to 2 bases, leaving 9 bases not matched to a gene. In nucleotides, the CDR3 is TGCGCCAGCAGCCAAGATCTTTTCGTGCGGGGGGCTGGGGCCAACGTCCTGACTTTC. It encodes CASSQDLFVRGAGANVLTF.

This clonotype was counted at least ten times. V usage is TRBV6-1 and J usage is TRBJ2-5; tentatively, D is TRBD2 (5 bases). The V gene's germline CDR1 is MNHNS and CDR2 SASEGT. CDR3 size: 15 residues. V was pared by 2 bases and J by 5 bases, with 15 bases between. The CDR3 DNA reads as TGTGCCAGCAGTGAACTACAGAGGGTTCGGGAGACCCAGTACTTC. It encodes CASSELQRVRETQYF.

This clonotype has a count of ten or more. V gene TRBV12-3 or TRBV12-4 combines with J gene TRBJ2-2; the D gene is possibly TRBD2 (7 bases). The CDR3 is made up of 16 amino acids. The V and J ends lost 3 bases and 4 bases respectively, with 15 bases between them. DNA for the CDR3: TGTGCCAGCAGTTTCGGGGGGCTGAGGCGCACCGGGGAGCTGTTTTTT. Its protein product is CASSFGGLRRTGELFF.

In this sample, this clonotype turned up many times. The chain has TRBV19 and TRBJ1-1; no firm D call. The V gene's germline CDR1 is LNHDA and CDR2 SQIVND (reference sequence). The CDR3 is 15 amino acids. Trimming shortened V by 4 bases and J by 3 bases, and 15 bases separated the two germline ends. DNA for the CDR3: TGTGCCAGTAGTAGCCAGGCGGCGGGTGACACTGAAGCTTTCTTT. Its translation is CASSSQAAGDTEAFF.

Ten or more counts support this clonotype. The rearrangement uses TRBV5-1 and TRBJ1-2; TRBD1 might be the D (5 bases). This CDR3 has 14 amino acids. Germline assignment: CDR1 SGHRS and CDR2 YFSETQ. The ends were cut back, 4 bases at V and 10 bases at J, with 20 bases in the middle. CDR3 loop: CASSRIGDALLYTF. Written as DNA, the CDR3 is TGCGCCAGCAGCCGTATCGGGGACGCCCTCCTCTACACCTTC.